These 17 T cell receptor beta chains were all obtained from the same sample, sequenced in a study of OX40 agonist ivuxolimab in advanced cancers. The library was prepared using the immunoSEQ multiplex PCR assay. TCRdb's version of the immuneACCESS table is confined to in-frame rearrangements and falls short of the full clone set. An unresolved V gene accounts for under half of the shortfall where checked; the remainder is of unknown origin. This sample comprises about 60,000 clones, roughly 90% of them detected only once. 6.9% of the sample rests with the top ten. The input for sequencing was CD4+ or CD8+ T cells sorted from blood, taken in a trial of the OX40 agonist ivuxolimab. Source of these receptors: an adult with an advanced solid tumor such as melanoma, head and neck, liver or kidney cancer.

This clone has just one count. The genes are TRBV5-1 and TRBJ2-2, with 11 bases lining up with TRBD1. The germline CDR1 and CDR2 sequences are SGHRS and YFSETQ. V shed 4 bases and J 5 bases; nucleotides not matched to a gene: 10. The CDR3 runs 17 residues. The CDR3 here is CASSPGQGARWTGELFF. CDR3 nucleotide sequence: TGCGCCAGCAGCCCCGGACAGGGGGCAAGATGGACCGGGGAGCTGTTTTTT.

This chain uses TRBV28 with TRBJ1-1; tentatively, D is TRBD1 (5 bases). Germline CDR1 MDHEN, CDR2 SYDVKM. The CDR3 sequence is 15 residues long. Trimming took off 2 bases at V and 1 base at J, with 11 bases between the two ends. The CDR3 loop reads CASSLSQGGNTEAFF. In nucleotides, the CDR3 is TGTGCCAGCAGTTTAAGTCAGGGAGGGAACACTGAAGCTTTCTTT.

The chain couples TRBV15 to TRBJ2-7; D might be TRBD2 (6 bases). The CDR3 sequence is 13 residues long. CDR1 and CDR2 from the germline V gene are LNHNV and YYDKDF (reference sequence). The germline V and J ends were trimmed by 3 bases and 7 bases, with 13 bases remaining between them. In DNA form, the CDR3 reads TGTGCCACCAGCAGGGGTTTGGAGGGAGAGCAGTACTTC. Protein sequence: CATSRGLEGEQYF.

This clone ranks as medium-sized (0.01 to 0.1%). The CDR3: CASSNPPGGEAFF. The CDR3 nucleotides are TGTGCCAGCAGCAACCCTCCCGGCGGTGAAGCTTTCTTT. The J gene is TRBJ1-1, the V gene TRBV6-6; D unresolved. CDR3 length: 13 residues. The V gene lost 6 bases and the J gene lost 7 bases, with 15 bases spanning the gap. CDR1 is MNHNY and CDR2 is SVGAGI in the germline V gene (reference sequence).

The chain has TRBV2 and TRBJ1-1, with D perhaps TRBD1 (5 bases). V lost 6 bases, J lost 3 bases, and 11 bases lay in between. This CDR3 contains 13 residues. CDR1 and CDR2 (germline): SNHLY, FYNNEI. The CDR3 coding sequence is TGTGCCAGCAGCGTTGGGGCGTACACTGAAGCTTTCTTT. Translating gives CASSVGAYTEAFF. The whole variable domain, remainder taken from reference TRBV2 and TRBJ1-1, is EPEVTQTPSHQVTQMGQEVILRCVPISNHLYFYWYRQILGQKVEFLVSFYNNEISEKSEIFDDQFSVERPDGSNFTLKIRSTKLEDSAMYFCASSVGAYTEAFFGQGTRLTVV.

This clone was counted once. This chain uses TRBV18 with TRBJ2-1, with D possibly matching TRBD1 (6 bases). The CDR3 is made up of 15 amino acids. Germline CDR1 and CDR2: KGHSH and LQKENI. V lost 4 bases and J lost 4, with 14 bases in between. Written as DNA, the CDR3 is TGTGCCAGCTCACGACCCACTAGGGGGTACAATGAGCAGTTCTTC. It is translated as CASSRPTRGYNEQFF.

This chain connects TRBV30 to TRBJ2-2; 8 bases are a match to TRBD1. The CDR3 is made up of 15 amino acids. Trimming cost V 1 base and J 4 bases; bases outside gene matches: 5. CDR1 and CDR2 (germline): GTSNPN, SVGIG (reference sequence). The CDR3 DNA reads as TGTGCCTGGAGTGGAAGGACAGGGACCACCGGGGAGCTGTTTTTT. Protein product: CAWSGRTGTTGELFF.

This chain joins TRBV6-5 and TRBJ1-1; D remains unclear. Germline CDR1 reads MNHEY; CDR2 reads SVGAGI. The CDR3 has 13 residues. V was clipped by 2 bases and J by 5 bases, with 9 bases between them. The CDR3 coding sequence is TGTGCCAGCAGTTACCAGACGGGAACTGAAGCTTTCTTT. Protein product: CASSYQTGTEAFF.

The chain uses TRBV2 and TRBJ2-5; 7 bases are shared with TRBD2. Germline values: CDR1 SNHLY, CDR2 FYNNEI. J was trimmed by 4 bases and V by 4 bases; bases with no gene match: 12. This CDR3 comprises 16 residues. CDR3 sequence reads: CASSGFSGRGGETQYF. In DNA, the CDR3 is TGTGCCAGCAGTGGGTTTAGCGGGCGTGGGGGAGAGACCCAGTACTTC.

The chain employs TRBV29-1 and TRBJ2-7; a possible D gene is TRBD2 (6 bases). The germline V gene encodes CDR1 SQVTM and CDR2 ANQGSEA. The CDR3 covers 13 residues. Trimming cost V 3 bases and J 0 bases, with 9 bases left between them. CDR3 bases: TGCAGCGTTGAGGGGCGGGACTCCTACGAGCAGTACTTC. Residues: CSVEGRDSYEQYF.

This chain joins TRBV5-4 and TRBJ2-7, with TRBD2 identical over 7 bases. V lost 4 bases, J lost 2 bases, and 3 bases stayed unmatched. Germline assignment: CDR1 SGHNT and CDR2 YYREEE (reference sequence). This CDR3 is built from 13 residues. The CDR3 reads CASSREDTYEQYF. The DNA of the CDR3 is TGTGCCAGCAGCCGGGAGGACACCTACGAGCAGTACTTC.

The rearrangement joins TRBV28 to TRBJ1-2; TRBD1 aligns across 8 bases. Germline V gene sequence: CDR1 MDHEN, CDR2 SYDVKM. The V gene end was trimmed by 6 bases and the J gene end by 7 bases; junction bases not matched to a gene: 10. This CDR3 is 14 amino acids long. CDR3 DNA: TGTGCCAGCAGCCCTCCGACAGGGGCATCTGGCTACACCTTC. Protein: CASSPPTGASGYTF.

The chain links TRBV28 to TRBJ1-2, with unresolved D. Germline CDR1 reads MDHEN; CDR2 reads SYDVKM. This CDR3 comprises 14 residues. V lost 2 bases and J 4 bases, leaving 11 bases between the germline ends. The CDR3 loop reads CASSLVQFFYGYTF. The CDR3 DNA follows: TGTGCCAGCAGTTTAGTACAGTTCTTCTATGGCTACACCTTC.

The CDR3 is CASSSSGTGGWEPQHF. In DNA form, the CDR3 reads TGTGCCAGCAGCTCCTCCGGGACAGGGGGCTGGGAGCCCCAGCATTTT. The rearrangement joins TRBV5-6 to TRBJ1-5; 12 bases match TRBD1. Unmatched junction bases numbered 9, after V lost 3 bases and J lost 8 bases. Per germline, CDR1 SGHDT and CDR2 YYEEEE. The CDR3 spans 16 residues. The full variable domain, in which reference TRBV5-6 and TRBJ1-5 provide the parts outside the CDR3, is DAGVTQSPTHLIKTRGQQVTLRCSPKSGHDTVSWYQQALGQGPQFIFQYYEEEERQRGNFPDRFSGHQFPNYSSELNVNALLLGDSALYLCASSSSGTGGWEPQHFGDGTRLSIL.

This chain links TRBV10-1 with TRBJ2-7, with TRBD2 matching 7 bases. Losses at the gene ends were 5 bases for V and 2 bases for J; bases not matched to a gene: 3. In germline, CDR1 is WNHNN, CDR2 SYGVQD (reference sequence). CDR3 length: 13 residues. Written as DNA, the CDR3 is TGCGCCAGCAGTAGCGGGACGACCTACGAGCAGTACTTC. Its protein is CASSSGTTYEQYF.

The chain is built from TRBV6-1 and TRBJ1-1, with TRBD1 matching over 9 bases. The CDR3 length is 15 residues. With 5 bases clipped from V and 5 bases from J, the junction kept 9 bases outside the gene matches. Germline CDR1 and CDR2: MNHNS and SASEGT. CDR3 in amino acids: CASSPLTGGFTEAFF. CDR3 in DNA: TGTGCCAGCAGTCCGTTGACAGGGGGTTTTACTGAAGCTTTCTTT.

This chain uses TRBV9 with TRBJ1-3, with TRBD1 as a possible D gene (5 bases). The V gene lost 0 bases and the J gene lost 0 bases, with 10 bases spanning the gap. The CDR3 has 16 residues. The germline V gene has CDR1 SGDLS and CDR2 YYNGEE. For the CDR3, the DNA is TGTGCCAGCAGCGTAGAACAGGTCAACTCTGGAAACACCATATATTTT. Translating gives CASSVEQVNSGNTIYF. The full variable domain, completed using reference TRBV9 and TRBJ1-3, is DSGVTQTPKHLITATGQRVTLRCSPRSGDLSVYWYQQSLDQGLQFLIQYYNGEERAKGNILERFSAQQFPDLHSELNLSSLELGDSALYFCASSVEQVNSGNTIYFGEGSWLTVV.